The clone carrying this T cell receptor beta chain has just one count. The target antigen is unknown. These data belong to a study of cytomegalovirus exposure and HLA in healthy donors. The CDR3 is made up of 13 amino acids. In germline, CDR1 is SGDLS, CDR2 YYNGEE. V dropped 3 bases and J dropped 5; count of bases not matched to a gene: 3. PCR involved 60 Vbeta and 13 Jbeta primers. In the original analysis: As a later analysis found, there were 70 million to 80 million unique TCR beta chains, of which roughly 11 million were shared. Clones were sequenced by immunoSEQ multiplex PCR, and TCRdb holds only the in-frame ones, with some missing. V, J and clone size derive from that table, while D and trimming were established from the DNA sequence. The table lists around 140,000 clones, about three quarters of them singletons, with 1.5% to 2% in the top ten. Study results and limitations: Beyond CMV serostatus, there was no information to go on about immune exposure. As a later analysis showed, a missense DCLRE1C variant was linked to trimming of TCR beta V- and J-genes.

Healthy bone marrow donors made up the donor group. The material sequenced was PBMCs. The clonotype comes from a man in his forties in good health and CMV-seronegative. The chain employs TRBV9 and TRBJ1-1; 8 bases fit TRBD1. The CDR3 region is CASSATGGTEAFF. In nucleotides, the CDR3 is TGTGCCAGCAGCGCCACAGGGGGGACTGAAGCTTTCTTT.